A selection of T cell receptor beta chains follows, all from one sample in a study of cytotoxic CD8 clonotypes in ibrutinib-treated CLL. This table comes from immunoSEQ multiplex PCR, and its TCRdb copy is limited to in-frame clones, with some not included. This sample yields about 140,000 clones, of which approximately 80% are seen a single time; approximately 5.1% belongs to the top ten. Sequences were derived from PBMCs, sampled after 24 months of ibrutinib treatment. Receptors originate from a human donor with chronic lymphocytic leukemia. Both conserved end residues are part of each CDR3. Fields, in order: V gene, J gene, D gene, CDR3 protein. D genes are given only for firm matches.

TRBV7-2	TRBJ2-5	TRBD1	CASTPGGTGGETQYF
TRBV28	TRBJ2-1	TRBD2	CASSTSGRDSYNEQFF
TRBV19	TRBJ1-5	TRBD1	CASTSTTGGRDQPQHF
TRBV6-1	TRBJ1-3	.	CASSDQAASGNTIYF
TRBV9	TRBJ2-6	.	CASSPIGSGANVLTF
TRBV7-2	TRBJ1-3	.	CASTPLGGPPYF
TRBV2	TRBJ1-5	.	CASSARRAQPQHF
TRBV7-9	TRBJ2-1	TRBD2	CASSLASGGANEQFF
TRBV2	TRBJ2-1	TRBD2	CASGRLAGVNEQFF
TRBV18	TRBJ1-2	TRBD1	CASGTGDALYGYTF
TRBV9	TRBJ2-7	TRBD2	CASSLDPSGSFYEQYF
TRBV10-3	TRBJ1-2	.	CAIRGGPYGYTF
TRBV5-1	TRBJ2-1	.	CASSLGTRYNEQFF
TRBV7-6	TRBJ1-1	TRBD1	CASSAQGDTEAFF
TRBV30	TRBJ1-1	.	CAWSVRATSEAFF
TRBV6-5	TRBJ2-7	TRBD2	CASSTPGAGGREQYF
TRBV6-5	TRBJ1-3	TRBD1	CASRVRQGGNTIYF
TRBV18	TRBJ2-2	.	CASSPGRRGTGELFF
TRBV20-1	TRBJ2-7	.	CSAPMTYEQYF
TRBV28	TRBJ2-1	TRBD2	CASKPGLASGEQFF
TRBV5-1	TRBJ1-1	TRBD1	CASSLTGSGNTEAFF
TRBV5-1	TRBJ2-7	.	CASSLTAGHTQQYF
TRBV6-5	TRBJ1-2	.	CASSYSDYGYTF
TRBV7-6	TRBJ2-3	.	CASSFTLTDTQYF
TRBV29-1	TRBJ2-5	TRBD2	CTPREQETQYF
TRBV19	TRBJ2-2	.	CASSWGRHYGELFF
TRBV9	TRBJ2-7	.	CASSPDPHAGEQYF
TRBV30	TRBJ1-3	.	CAWRMPGNTIYF
TRBV28	TRBJ2-1	TRBD2	CASRPPGLAAGREQFF
TRBV9	TRBJ1-1	.	CASSVGGDTEAFF
TRBV28	TRBJ1-2	.	CASIPTHKWEYGYTF
TRBV7-2	TRBJ2-1	.	CASSQFSGPYNEQFF
TRBV7-2	TRBJ1-5	.	CASSLLAGGPRMNQPQHF
TRBV19	TRBJ1-6	.	CASSGDYNSPLHF
TRBV6-5	TRBJ1-1	.	CASRKAGNTEAFF
TRBV4-2	TRBJ2-3	.	CASSPGRTTGTDTQYF
TRBV25-1	TRBJ2-7	.	CASSEVSYEQYF
TRBV4-3	TRBJ1-5	.	CASSQEGVYGQPQHF
TRBV5-1	TRBJ2-7	TRBD1	CASSLGGSDRGYEQYF
TRBV5-1	TRBJ2-1	.	CASSPTTPGYEQFF
TRBV18	TRBJ2-2	.	CASSPDMNTGELFF
TRBV28	TRBJ1-2	.	CASSLLPRGPGYGYTF
TRBV5-1	TRBJ2-1	TRBD1	CASSLGTGSYNEQFF
TRBV10-3	TRBJ2-2	.	CAIRPELNTGELFF
TRBV5-1	TRBJ1-4	.	CASSPGGGATNEKLFF
TRBV29-1	TRBJ1-1	.	CSVEDRAANMNTEAFF
TRBV13	TRBJ2-1	.	CASSSAEGNEQFF
TRBV23-1	TRBJ2-7	.	CASILRQLYEQYF
TRBV5-1	TRBJ2-1	TRBD2	CASSTGTTKAGVFF
TRBV7-2	TRBJ1-2	.	CASSLGQSLYGYTF
TRBV18	TRBJ2-7	.	CASSPPLGSSYEQYF
TRBV4-1	TRBJ2-1	.	CASSQGGNEQFF
TRBV10-3	TRBJ2-5	.	CAISVGAKEVETQYF
TRBV25-1	TRBJ2-3	.	CASSGGAGVTDTQYF
TRBV5-1	TRBJ2-7	TRBD2	CASSLGLGGSDRYEQYF
TRBV27	TRBJ1-4	.	CATRDGNNEKLFF
TRBV29-1	TRBJ2-3	.	CSAPVGGGTDTQYF
TRBV7-2	TRBJ2-5	TRBD2	CASSRKGLADQETQYF
TRBV6-6	TRBJ2-1	.	CASSYSSQDNEQFF
TRBV7-3	TRBJ2-1	TRBD2	CASSSGTRVRDEQFF